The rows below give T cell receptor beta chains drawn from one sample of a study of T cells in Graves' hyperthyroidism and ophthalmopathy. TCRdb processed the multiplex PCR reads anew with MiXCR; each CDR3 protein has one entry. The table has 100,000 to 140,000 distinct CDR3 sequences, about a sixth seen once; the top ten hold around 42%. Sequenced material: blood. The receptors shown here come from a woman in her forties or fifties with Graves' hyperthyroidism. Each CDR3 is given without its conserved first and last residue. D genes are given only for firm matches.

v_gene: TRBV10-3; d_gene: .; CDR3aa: AISDPLQGTYEQY
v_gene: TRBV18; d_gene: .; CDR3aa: ASSPQRETQY
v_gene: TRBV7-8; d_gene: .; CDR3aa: ASSIPYEKLF
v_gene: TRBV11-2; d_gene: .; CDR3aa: ASSLDMRDGYT
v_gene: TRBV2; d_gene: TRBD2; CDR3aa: ASSRYTGTSGMGQF
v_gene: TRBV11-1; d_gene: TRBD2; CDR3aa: ASSLGSGSSTDTQY
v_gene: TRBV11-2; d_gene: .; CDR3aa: ASSLDRPGLWTREQF
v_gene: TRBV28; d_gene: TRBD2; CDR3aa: ASSLPSGNTDTQY
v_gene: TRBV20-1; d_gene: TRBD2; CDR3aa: SARESTSGRALTYEQY
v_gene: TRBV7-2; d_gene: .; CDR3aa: ASSLLRGRWTGELF
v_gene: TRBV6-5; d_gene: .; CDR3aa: ASSYRQGPLVAGLTSYEQY
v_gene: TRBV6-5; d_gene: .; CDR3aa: ASSYSTGAHRYGYT
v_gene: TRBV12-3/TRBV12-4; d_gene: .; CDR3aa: ASSITVTNEQF
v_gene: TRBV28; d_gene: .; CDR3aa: ASSFPAGFYEQY
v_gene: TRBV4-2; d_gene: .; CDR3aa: ASSQDFSSGNTIY
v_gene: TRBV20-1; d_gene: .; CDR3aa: SATGPTSTDTQY
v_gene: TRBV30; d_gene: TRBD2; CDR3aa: AWSPGLAAWGDTQY
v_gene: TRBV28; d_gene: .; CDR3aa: ASSRQVAKNIQY
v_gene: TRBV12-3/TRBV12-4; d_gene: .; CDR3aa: ASSQWGASRETQY
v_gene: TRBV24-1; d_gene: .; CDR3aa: ATSDWMNTEAF
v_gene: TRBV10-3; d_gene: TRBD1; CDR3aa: AISDVGQGIVNTEAF
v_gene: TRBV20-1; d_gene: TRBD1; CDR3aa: SARGFRQGPSADTQY
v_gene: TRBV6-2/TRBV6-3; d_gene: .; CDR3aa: ATRTVGTDTQY
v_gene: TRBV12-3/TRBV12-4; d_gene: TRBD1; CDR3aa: ASSYGQGSDTGELF
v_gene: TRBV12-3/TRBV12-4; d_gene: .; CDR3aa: ASSLRGVGDGEQY
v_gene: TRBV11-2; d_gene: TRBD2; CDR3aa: ASTTEASGRANIQY
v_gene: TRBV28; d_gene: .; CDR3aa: ASSLGSLSSEQY
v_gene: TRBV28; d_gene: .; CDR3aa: ASSTGHYSPLH